A single sample is the source of the 9 T cell receptor beta chains below, sequenced in a study of beta chain features in type 1 diabetes. The authors reverse transcribed all of the isolated RNA, so sequencing captured expressed TCRB transcripts. The protocol was immunoSEQ multiplex PCR, while the TCRdb copy is restricted to in-frame clones and leaves out a portion. The sample has about 290,000 clones, roughly 8% seen once. The sequencing input was central memory CD4+ T cells from blood. Source of these receptors: a woman between 18 and 29 years old in good health.

The rearrangement links TRBV5-6 to TRBJ1-4; D unclear. The CDR3 consists of 14 residues. CDR1 is SGHDT and CDR2 is YYEEEE in the germline V gene. V was pared by 0 bases and J by 2 bases, with 5 bases between. CDR3 coding DNA: TGTGCCAGCAGCTTGGTTGGTACTAATGAAAAACTGTTTTTT. Translation: CASSLVGTNEKLFF.

The chain combines TRBV2 with TRBJ1-5; 9 nucleotides match TRBD1. J lost 3 bases, V lost 2 bases, and 5 bases had no gene match. CDR1 is SNHLY, CDR2 FYNNEI, per germline. CDR3 length equals 16 residues. The CDR3 DNA is TGTGCCAGCAGTGAATCGGACAGGGGAGACAATCAGCCCCAGCATTTT. This codes for CASSESDRGDNQPQHF.

This chain links TRBV7-9 with TRBJ1-4, with 9 bases matching TRBD1. Trimming took 1 base from V and 4 from J; bases not matched to a gene: 4. Germline assignment: CDR1 SEHNR and CDR2 FQNEAQ (reference sequence). CDR3 length: 16 amino acids. The CDR3 region is CASSLGGTGHNEKLFF. As DNA, the CDR3 is TGTGCCAGCAGCTTAGGCGGGACAGGGCATAATGAAAAACTGTTTTTT.

This clone was counted between two and nine times. The chain joins TRBV18 to TRBJ2-5; TRBD2 aligns across 10 bases. V was pared by 6 bases and J by 3 bases, with 7 bases of the junction left unmatched. The CDR3 is 15 residues long. From germline, CDR1 is KGHSH and CDR2 LQKENI. The CDR3 sequence: CASSGRTSGKETQYF. In nucleotides, the CDR3 is TGTGCCAGCTCCGGCCGGACTAGCGGCAAAGAGACCCAGTACTTC.

The chain carries TRBV28 and TRBJ1-4, with no clear D. Per the germline V gene, CDR1 is MDHEN and CDR2 is SYDVKM. The CDR3 is made up of 12 amino acids. The V end lost 4 bases, the J end lost 11 bases, and 11 bases lay between the germline ends. The CDR3 spells CASSYRGGKLFF. The CDR3, as DNA: TGTGCCAGCAGTTATCGGGGAGGTAAACTGTTTTTT.

This chain joins TRBV28 and TRBJ1-1; D is unclear. V dropped 6 bases and J dropped 1 base, with 6 bases sitting between them. Germline V gives CDR1 MDHEN, CDR2 SYDVKM. The CDR3 totals 12 residues. As DNA, the CDR3 is TGTGCCAGCAGGGATACGAACACTGAAGCTTTCTTT. It yields the protein CASRDTNTEAFF.

The rearrangement uses TRBV7-2 and TRBJ2-3, with D tentatively TRBD2 (6 bases). V was pared by 4 bases and J by 4 bases, with 12 bases between. The CDR3 has 14 amino acids. Germline lookup yields CDR1 SGHTA and CDR2 FQGNSA. The chain's CDR3 is CASSSGLRADTQYF. The CDR3 DNA reads as TGTGCCAGCAGCTCCGGACTAAGGGCAGATACGCAGTATTTT.

The V call is TRBV4-3, the J call TRBJ2-7; 9 bases fit TRBD2. CDR3 size: 16 residues. Germline-derived CDR1 and CDR2 are LGHNA and YSLEER. The ends lost 6 bases at V and 3 bases at J; junction bases unmatched: 12. CDR3 amino acids: CASSPRPAGGGYEQYF. The CDR3 coding sequence is TGCGCCAGCAGTCCTCGGCCAGCGGGAGGAGGCTACGAGCAGTACTTC.

This clone was seen many times. The chain combines TRBV12-5 with TRBJ1-5; D unresolved. Trimming removed 7 bases from V and 0 bases from J, with 13 bases in between. This CDR3 region has 15 residues. Per germline, CDR1 LGHNT and CDR2 FRNRAP. The CDR3 nucleotides read TGTGCTAGTGCCGATCAAGGGTATAGCAATCAGCCCCAGCATTTT. Translation: CASADQGYSNQPQHF.